These 15 T cell receptor beta chains were all obtained from the same sample, sequenced in a study of T cell responses to AZD1222 COVID-19 vaccine. TCRdb's table, derived via immunoSEQ multiplex PCR, lists solely in-frame clones and lacks some. The table shows 100,000 to 120,000 clones, with approximately 94% occurring only once. This specimen consisted of peripheral blood, obtained 28 days after the second AZD1222 dose. These receptors were taken from an adult who received the AZD1222 COVID-19 vaccine.

This clone came up once. The rearrangement joins TRBV7-2 to TRBJ1-2; unclear D gene. Germline assignment: CDR1 SGHTA and CDR2 FQGNSA. Deletions cut 5 bases from V and 1 base from J, with 14 bases between. This CDR3 region has 15 residues. Here the CDR3 DNA reads TGTGCCAGCAGCCGTAACACCATAAATAACTATGGCTACACCTTC. This encodes CASSRNTINNYGYTF.

This clone was picked up one time. V gene TRBV4-1 combines with J gene TRBJ2-1; 14 positions match TRBD2. J lost 9 bases, V lost 2 bases, and 6 bases had no gene match. The germline V gene has CDR1 MGHRA and CDR2 YSYEKL. The CDR3 loop spans 16 amino acids. The CDR3 loop is CASSQQTSGGALEQFF. The CDR3 nucleotides are TGCGCCAGCAGCCAACAGACTAGCGGGGGGGCCCTTGAGCAGTTCTTC.

V is TRBV7-8 and J is TRBJ1-3; D may be TRBD1 (6 bases). This CDR3 is built from 16 residues. Germline CDR1 is SGHVS and CDR2 is FQNEAQ. Trimming removed 7 bases from V and 1 base from J, with 17 bases in between. CDR3 residues: CASTTGSPSSGNTIYF. CDR3 nucleotide sequence: TGTGCCAGCACTACAGGGTCGCCCAGTTCTGGAAACACCATATATTTT.

The genes are TRBV9 and TRBJ2-1; 10 positions match TRBD1. The V gene's germline CDR1 is SGDLS and CDR2 YYNGEE. V dropped 2 bases and J dropped 3; count of bases not matched to a gene: 8. This CDR3 spans 17 amino acids. The CDR3 sequence is CASSVEPGTGVYNEQFF. CDR3 bases: TGTGCCAGCAGCGTGGAACCCGGGACAGGGGTCTACAATGAGCAGTTCTTC.

V usage is TRBV29-1 and J usage is TRBJ2-1; D perhaps matches TRBD2 (7 bases). V was pared by 6 bases and J by 10 bases, with 16 bases between. CDR3 size: 12 residues. The germline gives CDR1 SQVTM, CDR2 ANQGSEA. The CDR3 reads CSVARGGREQFF. The DNA of the CDR3 is TGCAGCGTCGCAAGGGGGGGACGAGAGCAGTTCTTC.

The V gene is TRBV6-1, the J gene TRBJ1-4, with 7 bases identical to TRBD1. The V segment lost 3 bases and the J segment 0 bases; nucleotides outside the gene matches: 1. Germline V gives CDR1 MNHNS, CDR2 SASEGT. The CDR3 consists of 15 residues. The CDR3 DNA is TGTGCCAGCAGTGACAGGGGGGCAACTAATGAAAAACTGTTTTTT. Its protein product is CASSDRGATNEKLFF.

J is TRBJ2-1 and V is TRBV6-1; D may be TRBD1 (5 bases). The V end was cut by 2 bases, the J end by 7 bases, with 15 bases between. CDR3 length equals 15 residues. CDR1 is MNHNS and CDR2 is SASEGT in the germline V gene. The CDR3, as DNA: TGTGCCAGCAGTGAATGGTATCAGGGAAGGAATGAGCAGTTCTTC. The encoded protein is CASSEWYQGRNEQFF.

The J gene is TRBJ1-2, the V gene TRBV19; the match to TRBD1 covers 7 bases. Germline CDR1 LNHDA, CDR2 SQIVND (reference sequence). The CDR3 consists of 14 residues. J was trimmed by 2 bases and V by 8 bases; bases with no gene match: 8. CDR3 sequence: CASGVGGGNYGYTF. The DNA for the CDR3 is TGTGCCAGTGGGGTTGGAGGGGGCAACTATGGCTACACCTTC.

The chain combines TRBV7-8 with TRBJ2-2; 15 nucleotides line up with TRBD2. Germline V gives CDR1 SGHVS, CDR2 FQNEAQ. V lost 3 bases and J lost 5; bases outside the gene matches: 4. The CDR3 spans 17 residues. CDR3 in DNA: TGTGCCAGCAGCTTGGGACTAGCGGGGGGCTGGACCGGGGAGCTGTTTTTT. Its translation: CASSLGLAGGWTGELFF.

The rearrangement links TRBV28 to TRBJ1-2; 9 bases match TRBD1. The trim removed 6 bases at V and 4 bases at J, leaving 9 bases unmatched. CDR3 length equals 15 residues. Germline assignment: CDR1 MDHEN and CDR2 SYDVKM. This chain's CDR3 is CASSYGDRVLYGYTF. CDR3 sequence (DNA): TGTGCCAGCAGCTACGGGGACAGGGTGCTCTATGGCTACACCTTC.

The sample holds one count of this clone. V and J are TRBV5-4 and TRBJ2-5, with D uncertain. Germline CDR1 reads SGHNT; CDR2 reads YYREEE (reference sequence). V lost 4 bases and J lost 2, with 12 bases in between. The CDR3 runs to 14 residues. The CDR3 loop is CASSEGVNQETQYF. In DNA form, the CDR3 reads TGTGCCAGCAGCGAAGGCGTAAATCAAGAGACCCAGTACTTC.

V usage is TRBV7-9 and J usage is TRBJ1-5; unclear D gene. Germline CDR1 is SEHNR and CDR2 is FQNEAQ (reference sequence). V was cut by 3 bases and J by 5 bases, with 5 bases left in between. This CDR3 has 12 amino acids. CDR3 DNA: TGTGCCAGCAGCTTTAGGGATCAGCCCCAGCATTTT. Translating gives CASSFRDQPQHF.

The chain carries TRBV2 and TRBJ2-1, with D perhaps being TRBD1 or TRBD2 (6 bases each). Trimming cost V 8 bases and J 4 bases, with 15 bases left between them. Germline lookup yields CDR1 SNHLY and CDR2 FYNNEI. The CDR3 length is 14 residues. The CDR3 region is CASLGGLIYNEQFF. Here the CDR3 DNA reads TGTGCCAGCCTCGGGGGCTTAATTTACAATGAGCAGTTCTTC.

The rearrangement joins TRBV2 to TRBJ2-5; tentatively, D is TRBD1 (6 bases). The CDR3 consists of 18 residues. V was clipped by 6 bases and J by 1 base, with 24 bases between them. CDR1 and CDR2 (germline): SNHLY, FYNNEI. In DNA form, the CDR3 reads TGTGCCAGCAGGAAAGGAATAAAGACAGGCGTACCCCAAGAGACCCAGTACTTC. This translates into CASRKGIKTGVPQETQYF. Drawing the rest from reference TRBV2 and TRBJ2-5, the complete variable domain is EPEVTQTPSHQVTQMGQEVILRCVPISNHLYFYWYRQILGQKVEFLVSFYNNEISEKSEIFDDQFSVERPDGSNFTLKIRSTKLEDSAMYFCASRKGIKTGVPQETQYFGPGTRLLVL.

This chain uses TRBV29-1 with TRBJ1-3; TRBD1 matches at 8 bases. The V gene end was trimmed by 7 bases and the J gene end by 4 bases; junction bases not matched to a gene: 9. The CDR3 sequence is 14 residues long. The germline gives CDR1 SQVTM, CDR2 ANQGSEA. CDR3 sequence: CSAEGGQVGNTIYF. The CDR3 region has the DNA TGCAGCGCCGAAGGGGGACAGGTGGGAAACACCATATATTTT. The full variable domain, with the rest looked up from reference TRBV29-1 and TRBJ1-3, is SAVISQKPSRDICQRGTSLTIQCQVDSQVTMMFWYRQQPGQSLTLIATANQGSEATYESGFVIDKFPISRPNLTFSTLTVSNMSPEDSSIYLCSAEGGQVGNTIYFGEGSWLTVV.